These T cell receptor beta chains were read from a single sample in a study of T cells after yellow fever vaccination. TCRdb reanalysed the 5' RACE reads using MiXCR and keeps one entry per CDR3 protein. The sample consists of roughly 30,000 distinct CDR3 sequences, 5.5% to 8% of them appearing once. Sequenced here: PBMCs, either bulk or a sorted T-cell subset (CD4+, CD8+, memory, or dextramer-sorted; not recorded which), sampled on the day of the yellow fever booster vaccination. These receptors came from a man younger than 40 who received the YFV17D yellow fever vaccine. CDR3s include the opening cysteine and the closing phenylalanine or tryptophan. The D gene is left open where the match is weak. Some rows mark clone size as missing; the rest say once, few, many or name a class of expanded clone.

cdr3_aa | cdr3_nt | d_call | j_call | clone_size | v_call
CASAKMTTGSMQYF | TGTGCCAGCGCTAAAATGACTACCGGTAGTATGCAGTACTTC | . | TRBJ2-7 | few | TRBV27
CASSYYNEQFF | TGTGCCAGCAGCTATTACAATGAGCAGTTCTTC | . | TRBJ2-1 | many | TRBV12-3/TRBV12-4
CSVSGANEKLFF | TGCAGTGTCTCGGGGGCTAATGAAAAACTGTTTTTT | . | TRBJ1-4 | . | TRBV20-1
CASSYGAGSTDTQYF | TGTGCCAGCAGTTACGGGGCGGGGAGCACAGATACGCAGTATTTT | . | TRBJ2-3 | many | TRBV6-2/TRBV6-3
CSASGPGETQYF | TGCAGTGCTAGCGGGCCCGGGGAGACCCAGTACTTC | . | TRBJ2-5 | many | TRBV20-1
CASSLGRGRGNTIYF | TGCGCCAGCAGCTTGGGCAGGGGGAGAGGAAACACCATATATTTT | TRBD1 | TRBJ1-3 | many | TRBV5-1
CASRPVVTGELFF | TGTGCCAGCAGACCGGTAGTCACCGGGGAGCTGTTTTTT | . | TRBJ2-2 | many | TRBV7-2
CAPRTGLAGLSSYNEQFF | TGTGCCCCCCGAACGGGACTAGCGGGACTTAGCTCCTACAATGAGCAGTTCTTC | TRBD2 | TRBJ2-1 | . | TRBV2
CASTRDPKYEQYF | TGCGCCAGCACTAGGGACCCTAAATACGAGCAGTACTTC | . | TRBJ2-7 | many | TRBV10-2
CSPLAGVGTDTQYF | TGCAGTCCCTTAGCTGGAGTTGGCACAGATACGCAGTATTTT | . | TRBJ2-3 | many | TRBV20-1
CASSLYRRGFIQYF | TGTGCCAGCAGCTTGTACAGGCGAGGTTTCATTCAGTACTTC | . | TRBJ2-4 | many | TRBV12-3/TRBV12-4
CASSLSGRDTQYF | TGTGCCAGCAGTTTGAGCGGTCGAGATACGCAGTATTTT | . | TRBJ2-3 | . | TRBV12-3/TRBV12-4
CASSIDLTGANVLTF | TGTGCCAGTAGTATAGACCTTACTGGGGCCAACGTCCTGACTTTC | . | TRBJ2-6 | . | TRBV19
CSVSPGTGVYEQYF | TGCAGCGTTTCCCCCGGGACAGGGGTCTACGAGCAGTACTTC | TRBD1 | TRBJ2-7 | many | TRBV29-1
CASTGPGETQYF | TGTGCCAGCACCGGTCCAGGGGAGACCCAGTACTTC | . | TRBJ2-5 | many | TRBV6-6
CASSLVSRWEETQYF | TGTGCCAGCAGCTTAGTAAGCCGGTGGGAAGAGACCCAGTACTTC | . | TRBJ2-5 | many | TRBV7-2
CASSVARGSGLYEQYF | TGTGCCAGCAGCGTAGCCAGGGGTTCGGGGCTTTACGAGCAGTACTTC | . | TRBJ2-7 | . | TRBV6-1
CASSQWDSGTGELFF | TGTGCCAGCAGCCAATGGGACTCGGGCACCGGGGAGCTGTTTTTT | . | TRBJ2-2 | many | TRBV4-2
CASSWEAGATQYF | TGTGCCAGCAGTTGGGAGGCGGGGGCAACGCAGTATTTT | . | TRBJ2-3 | many | TRBV6-5
CASSQGGSGSADTQYF | TGTGCCAGCAGCCAAGGGGGTTCGGGAAGCGCAGATACGCAGTATTTT | . | TRBJ2-3 | once | TRBV4-2
CASSIRGPWTCTNEQFF | TGTGCCAGTAGTATACGTGGACCCTGGACGTGTACCAATGAGCAGTTCTTC | . | TRBJ2-1 | few | TRBV19
CSARDASGVGVYEQYF | TGCAGTGCTAGAGATGCGAGCGGGGTGGGGGTATACGAGCAGTACTTC | TRBD2 | TRBJ2-7 | few | TRBV20-1
CASSPPLDGSGYPETQYF | TGTGCCAGCAGCCCTCCGCTAGACGGTTCTGGGTACCCAGAGACCCAGTACTTC | . | TRBJ2-5 | . | TRBV11-1
CASSTNTEAFF | TGTGCCAGCAGTACAAACACTGAAGCTTTCTTT | . | TRBJ1-1 | many | TRBV7-2
CASSDGARSYEQYF | TGTGCCAGCAGTGACGGGGCGAGGTCCTACGAGCAGTACTTC | . | TRBJ2-7 | many | TRBV2
CASSLQGNEYYGYTF | TGTGCCAGCAGCTTGCAGGGGAATGAGTACTATGGCTACACCTTC | . | TRBJ1-2 | many | TRBV7-2
CASSQPQGYTGELFF | TGTGCCAGCAGCCAACCACAGGGGTACACCGGGGAGCTGTTTTTT | TRBD1 | TRBJ2-2 | many | TRBV14
CASSPPVGNSGANVLTF | TGTGCCAGCAGCCCCCCGGTCGGAAACTCTGGGGCCAACGTCCTGACTTTC | . | TRBJ2-6 | . | TRBV3-1
CAWSPVSGNQPQHF | TGTGCCTGGAGTCCCGTGTCGGGCAATCAGCCCCAGCATTTT | . | TRBJ1-5 | many | TRBV30